This TCR beta chain appears in the sequencing data of a study of vaccination and CD4 T cells after COVID-19. In the case of this clonotype: Its target is not known.

This CDR3 spans 17 amino acids. CDR1 and CDR2 (germline): SGHVS, FNYEAQ. V lost 0 bases to trimming and J lost 3 bases, with 14 bases between them. Cultured CD4+ T-cell DNA underwent Oncomine TCR Beta short-read sequencing. TCRdb passed the PCR reads through MiXCR, listing each CDR3 protein once. The sample has about 17,000 distinct CDR3 sequences; 60% are singletons. Treatment indicated: 10-day PBMC culture with coronavirus spike peptide pools or control peptides (ViraFEST assay). Findings and caveats of the study: Post-vaccination reactive clonotypes (median roughly 35) did not differ significantly from post-infection (21).

The chain links TRBV7-6 to TRBJ2-2, with D maybe TRBD2 (5 bases). The source is a human donor who had recovered from COVID-19. Sequencing was done on a sample of CD4+ T cells from blood, cultured in vitro. The DNA of the CDR3 is TGTGCCAGCAGCTTAGCGCGATCGTTGCGGGACACCGGGGAGCTGTTTTTT. This sequence encodes CASSLARSLRDTGELFF.